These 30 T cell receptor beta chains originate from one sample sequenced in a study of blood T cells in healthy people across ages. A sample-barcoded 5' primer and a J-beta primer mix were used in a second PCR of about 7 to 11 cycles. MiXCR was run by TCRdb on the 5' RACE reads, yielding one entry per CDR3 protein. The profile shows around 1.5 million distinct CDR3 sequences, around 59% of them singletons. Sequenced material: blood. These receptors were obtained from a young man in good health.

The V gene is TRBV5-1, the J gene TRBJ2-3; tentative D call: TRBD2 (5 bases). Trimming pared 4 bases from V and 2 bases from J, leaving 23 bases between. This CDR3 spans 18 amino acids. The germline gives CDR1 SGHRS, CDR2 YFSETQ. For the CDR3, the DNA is TGCGCCAGCAGCCTCGAGGCCCGTTGGGAGTGGGACACAGATACGCAGTATTTT. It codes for CASSLEARWEWDTDTQYF.

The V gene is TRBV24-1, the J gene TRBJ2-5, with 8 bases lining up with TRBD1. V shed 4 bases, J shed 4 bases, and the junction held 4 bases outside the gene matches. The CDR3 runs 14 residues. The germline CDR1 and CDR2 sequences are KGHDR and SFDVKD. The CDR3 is CATSEAGGGETQYF. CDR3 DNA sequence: TGTGCCACCAGTGAGGCAGGGGGCGGAGAGACCCAGTACTTC.

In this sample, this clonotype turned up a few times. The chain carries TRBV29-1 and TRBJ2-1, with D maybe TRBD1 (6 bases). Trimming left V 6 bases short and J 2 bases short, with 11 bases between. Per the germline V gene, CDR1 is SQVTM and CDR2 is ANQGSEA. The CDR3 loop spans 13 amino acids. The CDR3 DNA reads TGCAGCGTCTCAGGGGTGGCCTACAATGAGCAGTTCTTC. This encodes CSVSGVAYNEQFF.

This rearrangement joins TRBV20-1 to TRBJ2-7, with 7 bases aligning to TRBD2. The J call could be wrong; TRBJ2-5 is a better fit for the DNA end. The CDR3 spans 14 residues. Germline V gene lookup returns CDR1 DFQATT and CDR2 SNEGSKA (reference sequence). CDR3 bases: TGCAGTGCTAGTGGTCAAGCGGGGCGGGAGACCCAGTACTTC. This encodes CSASGQAGRETQYF.

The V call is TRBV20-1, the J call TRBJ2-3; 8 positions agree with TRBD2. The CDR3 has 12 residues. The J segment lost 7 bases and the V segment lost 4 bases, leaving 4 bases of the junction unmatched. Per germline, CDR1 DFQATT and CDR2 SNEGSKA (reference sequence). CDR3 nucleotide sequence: TGCAGTGCTAAGCCGGGAGGGAATACGCAGTATTTT. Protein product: CSAKPGGNTQYF.

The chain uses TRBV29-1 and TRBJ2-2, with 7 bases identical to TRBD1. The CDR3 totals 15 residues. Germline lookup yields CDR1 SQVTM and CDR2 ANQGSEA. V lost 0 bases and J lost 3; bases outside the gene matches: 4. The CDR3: CSVEEGQIHTGELFF. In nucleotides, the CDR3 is TGCAGCGTTGAAGAGGGACAGATCCACACCGGGGAGCTGTTTTTT.

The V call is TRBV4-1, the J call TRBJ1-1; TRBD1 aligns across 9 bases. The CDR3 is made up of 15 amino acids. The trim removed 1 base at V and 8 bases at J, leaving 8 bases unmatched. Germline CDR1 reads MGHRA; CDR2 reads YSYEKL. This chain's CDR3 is CASSQAPFGQGEAFF. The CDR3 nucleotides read TGCGCCAGCAGCCAAGCCCCGTTTGGACAGGGGGAAGCTTTCTTT.

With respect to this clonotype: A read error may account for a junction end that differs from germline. The CDR3 loop reads CARGGPDYNEQFF. In DNA, the CDR3 is TGTGCCAGGGGAGGACCCGACTACAATGAGCAGTTCTTC. J is TRBJ2-1 and V is TRBV4-1, with D possibly called TRBD1 or TRBD2 (6 bases each). The CDR3 contains 13 residues. Germline V gene lookup returns CDR1 MGHRA and CDR2 YSYEKL.

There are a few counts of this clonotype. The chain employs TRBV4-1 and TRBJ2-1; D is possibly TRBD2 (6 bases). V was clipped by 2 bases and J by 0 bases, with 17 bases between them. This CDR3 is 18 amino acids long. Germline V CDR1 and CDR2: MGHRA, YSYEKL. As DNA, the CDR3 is TGCGCCAGCAGCCAATCTTCTGGTCTCGGGAGCTCCTACAATGAGCAGTTCTTC. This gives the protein CASSQSSGLGSSYNEQFF.

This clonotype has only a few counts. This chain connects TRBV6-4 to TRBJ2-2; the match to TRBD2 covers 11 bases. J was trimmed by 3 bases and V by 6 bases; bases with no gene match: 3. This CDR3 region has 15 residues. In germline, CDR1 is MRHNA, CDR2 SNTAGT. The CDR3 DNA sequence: TGTGCCAGCAGCCCGGGACTAGCGGACACCGGGGAGCTGTTTTTT. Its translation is CASSPGLADTGELFF.

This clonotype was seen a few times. CDR3 coding DNA: TGTGCCAGCAGCCAAGAAGAGTCTAGCGGCCACGAGCAGTACTTC. Amino acid sequence: CASSQEESSGHEQYF. The chain couples TRBV4-2 to TRBJ2-7; 7 bases line up with TRBD2. Trimming removed 0 bases from V and 5 bases from J; junction bases left unmatched: 7. This CDR3 has 15 amino acids. The germline CDR1 and CDR2 sequences are LGHNA and YNFKEQ.

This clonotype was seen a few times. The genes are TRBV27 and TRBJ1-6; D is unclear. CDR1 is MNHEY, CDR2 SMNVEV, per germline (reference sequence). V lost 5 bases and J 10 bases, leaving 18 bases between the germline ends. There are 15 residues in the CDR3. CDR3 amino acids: CASSPALGLGSPLHF. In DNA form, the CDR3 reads TGTGCCAGCAGTCCGGCCCTTGGGCTGGGGTCACCCCTCCACTTT.

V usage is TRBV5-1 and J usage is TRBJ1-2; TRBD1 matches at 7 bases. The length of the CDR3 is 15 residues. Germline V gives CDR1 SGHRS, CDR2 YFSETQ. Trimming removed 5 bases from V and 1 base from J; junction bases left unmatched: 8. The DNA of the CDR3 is TGCGCCAGCAGTCCGGGGACAGTTTTTAACTATGGCTACACCTTC. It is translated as CASSPGTVFNYGYTF.

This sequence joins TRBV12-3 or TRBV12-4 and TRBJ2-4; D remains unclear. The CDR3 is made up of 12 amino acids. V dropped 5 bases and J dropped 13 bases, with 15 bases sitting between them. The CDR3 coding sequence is TGTGCCAGCAGTCCGGACCGACCGGTGCAGTACTTC. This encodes CASSPDRPVQYF.

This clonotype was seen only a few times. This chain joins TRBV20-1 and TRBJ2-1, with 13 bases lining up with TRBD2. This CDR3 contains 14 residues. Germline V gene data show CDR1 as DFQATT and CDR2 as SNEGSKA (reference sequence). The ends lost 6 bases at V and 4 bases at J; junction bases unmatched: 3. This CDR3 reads CSALAGGLYNEQFF. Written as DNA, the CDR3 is TGCAGTGCACTAGCGGGAGGGCTGTACAATGAGCAGTTCTTC.

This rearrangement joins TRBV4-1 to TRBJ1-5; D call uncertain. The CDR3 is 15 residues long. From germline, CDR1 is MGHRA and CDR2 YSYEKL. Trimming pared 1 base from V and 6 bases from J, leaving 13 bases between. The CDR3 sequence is CASSQGIAGGQPQHF. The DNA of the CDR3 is TGCGCCAGCAGCCAAGGAATCGCGGGCGGTCAGCCCCAGCATTTT.

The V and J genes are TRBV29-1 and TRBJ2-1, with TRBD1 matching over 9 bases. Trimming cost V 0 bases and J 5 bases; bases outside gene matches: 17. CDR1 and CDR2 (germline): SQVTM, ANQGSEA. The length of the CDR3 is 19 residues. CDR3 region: CSVEEWDNRSNRGHNEQFF. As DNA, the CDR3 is TGCAGCGTTGAAGAGTGGGATAATCGAAGCAACAGGGGGCACAATGAGCAGTTCTTC.

CDR3 sequence: CASSFLVRGITDGYTF. CDR3 DNA sequence: TGTGCCAGCAGTTTCCTGGTTAGGGGCATAACGGATGGCTACACCTTC. The genes are TRBV28 and TRBJ1-2; D is perhaps TRBD1 (5 bases). CDR3 length: 16 residues. Germline CDR1 reads MDHEN; CDR2 reads SYDVKM. The V end lost 3 bases, the J end lost 6 bases, and 20 bases lay between the germline ends.

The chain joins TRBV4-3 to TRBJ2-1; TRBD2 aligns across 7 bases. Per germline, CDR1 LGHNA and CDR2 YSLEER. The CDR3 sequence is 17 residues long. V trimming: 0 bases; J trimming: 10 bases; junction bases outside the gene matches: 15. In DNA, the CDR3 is TGCGCCAGCAGCCAAGATCTGGCTAGCGGCCCCCCGCGAGAGCAGTTCTTC. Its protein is CASSQDLASGPPREQFF.

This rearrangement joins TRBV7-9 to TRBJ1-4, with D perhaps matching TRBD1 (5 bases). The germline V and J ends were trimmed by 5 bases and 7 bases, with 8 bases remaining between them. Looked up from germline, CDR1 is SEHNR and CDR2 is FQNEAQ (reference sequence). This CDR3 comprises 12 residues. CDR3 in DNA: TGTGCCAGCAGCCGGGACTTTGAAAAACTGTTTTTT. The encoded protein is CASSRDFEKLFF.

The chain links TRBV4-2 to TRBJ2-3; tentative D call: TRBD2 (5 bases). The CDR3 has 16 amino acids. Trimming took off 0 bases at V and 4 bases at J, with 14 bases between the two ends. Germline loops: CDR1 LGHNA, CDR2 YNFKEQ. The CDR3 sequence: CASSQEGAGVADTQYF. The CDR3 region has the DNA TGTGCCAGCAGCCAAGAGGGTGCCGGGGTAGCAGATACGCAGTATTTT.

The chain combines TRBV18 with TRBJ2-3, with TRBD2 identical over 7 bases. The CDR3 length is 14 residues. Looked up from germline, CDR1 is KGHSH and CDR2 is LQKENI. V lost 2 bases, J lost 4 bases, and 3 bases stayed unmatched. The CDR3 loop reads CASSPAGDADTQYF. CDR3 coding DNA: TGTGCCAGCTCACCAGCGGGGGATGCAGATACGCAGTATTTT.

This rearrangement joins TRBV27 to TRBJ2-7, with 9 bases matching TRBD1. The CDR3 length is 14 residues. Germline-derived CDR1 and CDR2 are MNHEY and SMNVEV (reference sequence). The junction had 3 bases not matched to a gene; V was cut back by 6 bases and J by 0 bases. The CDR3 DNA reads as TGTGCCAGCAGGGGGACAGGGTCCTCCTACGAGCAGTACTTC. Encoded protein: CASRGTGSSYEQYF.

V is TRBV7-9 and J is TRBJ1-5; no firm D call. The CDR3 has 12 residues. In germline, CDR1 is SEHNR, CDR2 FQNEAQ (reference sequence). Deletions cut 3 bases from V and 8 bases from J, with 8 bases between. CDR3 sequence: CASSFGEEPQHF. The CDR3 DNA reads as TGTGCCAGCAGCTTTGGGGAGGAGCCCCAGCATTTT.

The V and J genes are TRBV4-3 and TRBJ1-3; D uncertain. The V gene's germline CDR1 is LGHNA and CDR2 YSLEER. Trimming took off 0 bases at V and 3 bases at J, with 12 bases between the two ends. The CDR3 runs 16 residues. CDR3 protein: CASSQDIAEGGNTIYF. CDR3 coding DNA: TGCGCCAGCAGCCAAGACATCGCAGAAGGTGGAAACACCATATATTTT.

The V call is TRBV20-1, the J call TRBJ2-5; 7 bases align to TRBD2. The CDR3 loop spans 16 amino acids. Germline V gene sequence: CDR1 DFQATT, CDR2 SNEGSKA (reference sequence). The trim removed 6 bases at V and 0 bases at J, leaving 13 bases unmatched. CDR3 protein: CSAAPSAAGNQETQYF. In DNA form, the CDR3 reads TGCAGTGCCGCTCCCTCGGCAGCGGGAAACCAAGAGACCCAGTACTTC.

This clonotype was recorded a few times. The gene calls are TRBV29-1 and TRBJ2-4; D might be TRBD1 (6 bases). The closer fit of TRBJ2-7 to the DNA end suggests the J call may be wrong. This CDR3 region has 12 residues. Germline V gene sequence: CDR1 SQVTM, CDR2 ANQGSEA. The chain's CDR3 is CSVLDRFYEQYF. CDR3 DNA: TGCAGCGTTTTGGACAGATTCTACGAGCAGTACTTC.

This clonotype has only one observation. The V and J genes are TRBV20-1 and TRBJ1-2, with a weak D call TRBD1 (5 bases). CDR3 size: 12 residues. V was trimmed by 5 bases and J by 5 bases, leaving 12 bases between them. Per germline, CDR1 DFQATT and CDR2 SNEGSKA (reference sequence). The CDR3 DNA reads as TGCAGTGCTCGAGGGGTGAGGTATGGCTACACCTTC. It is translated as CSARGVRYGYTF.

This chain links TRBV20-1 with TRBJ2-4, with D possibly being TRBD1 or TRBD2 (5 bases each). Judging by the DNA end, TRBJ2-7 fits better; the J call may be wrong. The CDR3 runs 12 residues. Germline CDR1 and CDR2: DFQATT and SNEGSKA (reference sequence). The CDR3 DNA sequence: TGCAGTGCTCTTGGGACCACCTACGAGCAGTACTTC. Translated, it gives CSALGTTYEQYF.

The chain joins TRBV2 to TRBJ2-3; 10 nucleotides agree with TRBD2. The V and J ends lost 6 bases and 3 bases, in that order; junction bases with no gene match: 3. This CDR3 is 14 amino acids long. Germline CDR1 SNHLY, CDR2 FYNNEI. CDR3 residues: CASRLAGNTDTQYF. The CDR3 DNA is TGTGCCAGCAGACTAGCGGGAAATACAGATACGCAGTATTTT.